This entry lists 13 T cell receptor beta chains sequenced from one sample in a study of cytomegalovirus exposure and HLA in healthy donors. Assay used: immunoSEQ multiplex PCR; TCRdb lists only in-frame clones, some missing. The profile covers roughly 190,000 clones, with roughly 86% appearing a single time and 7.2% taken by the ten largest. Sequenced material: PBMCs. Receptors were obtained from a man in his thirties or forties in good health and CMV-seropositive.

The chain recombines TRBV11-2 with TRBJ2-1; D unresolved. The V and J ends lost 2 bases and 6 bases respectively, with 14 bases between them. The CDR3 is 15 residues long. Germline V lookup: CDR1 SGHAT, CDR2 FQNNGV. Written as DNA, the CDR3 is TGTGCCAGCAGCTTACTGGCCGCAGTTAGCAATGAGCAGTTCTTC. Amino acid sequence: CASSLLAAVSNEQFF. The whole variable domain, remainder taken from reference TRBV11-2 and TRBJ2-1, is EAGVAQSPRYKIIEKRQSVAFWCNPISGHATLYWYQQILGQGPKLLIQFQNNGVVDDSQLPKDRFSAERLKGVDSTLKIQPAKLEDSAVYLCASSLLAAVSNEQFFGPGTRLTVL.

The rearrangement uses TRBV7-3 and TRBJ2-1; 7 bases match TRBD2. The junction had 12 bases not matched to a gene; V was cut back by 0 bases and J by 10 bases. This CDR3 is 16 amino acids long. In germline, CDR1 is SGHTA, CDR2 FQGTGA. CDR3 sequence reads: CASSLTRELARREQFF. The CDR3 DNA reads as TGTGCCAGCAGCTTAACTCGGGAACTAGCGCGACGAGAGCAGTTCTTC.

This chain joins TRBV11-1 and TRBJ1-2, with unresolved D. Trimming removed 5 bases from V and 7 bases from J, with 20 bases in between. Germline CDR1 and CDR2: SGHAT and FQDESV (reference sequence). CDR3 length equals 15 residues. CDR3: CASSPGVQEGFGYTF. As DNA, the CDR3 is TGTGCCAGCAGCCCCGGAGTTCAAGAGGGCTTTGGCTACACCTTC.

The chain is built from TRBV6-5 and TRBJ2-5; unclear D gene. Germline CDR1 reads MNHEY; CDR2 reads SVGAGI. This CDR3 is 15 amino acids long. V lost 2 bases to trimming and J lost 2 bases, with 12 bases between them. CDR3 residues: CASSYVAPPQETQYF. The CDR3 region has the DNA TGTGCCAGCAGTTACGTCGCGCCTCCTCAAGAGACCCAGTACTTC.

The chain is built from TRBV7-6 and TRBJ2-7, with 12 bases aligning to TRBD1. This CDR3 is built from 14 residues. V shed 4 bases and J 5 bases; nucleotides not matched to a gene: 3. Germline V gene lookup returns CDR1 SGHVS and CDR2 FNYEAQ. CDR3: CASSWDRGQNEQYF. CDR3 nucleotides: TGTGCCAGCAGCTGGGACAGGGGGCAAAACGAGCAGTACTTC.

This clone was found once. The rearrangement joins TRBV27 to TRBJ2-6; D is undetermined. Germline loops: CDR1 MNHEY, CDR2 SMNVEV (reference sequence). V was cut by 6 bases and J by 0 bases, with 12 bases left in between. The CDR3 sequence is 16 residues long. For the CDR3, the DNA is TGTGCCAGCAGCCCGGGTCTCCCCTCTGGGGCCAACGTCCTGACTTTC. Protein product: CASSPGLPSGANVLTF.

The chain recombines TRBV7-6 with TRBJ2-1; tentative D call: TRBD2 (6 bases). The V gene lost 4 bases and the J gene lost 6 bases, with 7 bases spanning the gap. The CDR3 runs to 12 residues. Germline lookup yields CDR1 SGHVS and CDR2 FNYEAQ. The CDR3 DNA sequence: TGTGCCAGCAGCTCCGGGGGCAATGAGCAGTTCTTC. The encoded protein is CASSSGGNEQFF.

The J gene is TRBJ2-1, the V gene TRBV5-1; unclear D gene. V shed 0 bases and J shed 4 bases, with 5 bases lying between them. The length of the CDR3 is 13 residues. Germline CDR1 reads SGHRS; CDR2 reads YFSETQ. The CDR3 bases are TGCGCCAGCAGCTTGGGAGGTTACAATGAGCAGTTCTTC. Residues: CASSLGGYNEQFF.

The chain's CDR3 is CASSFRGYNQPQHF. The CDR3 DNA sequence: TGTGCCAGCAGTTTCCGGGGGTACAATCAGCCCCAGCATTTT. This chain connects TRBV27 to TRBJ1-5, with a tentative D call TRBD1 (5 bases). The length of the CDR3 is 14 residues. Germline V CDR1 and CDR2: MNHEY, SMNVEV (reference sequence). V dropped 3 bases and J dropped 3 bases, with 9 bases sitting between them.

The J gene is TRBJ2-1, the V gene TRBV7-9; no reliable D call. V was clipped by 4 bases and J by 9 bases, with 13 bases between them. Germline V CDR1 and CDR2: SEHNR, FQNEAQ (reference sequence). This CDR3 has 13 amino acids. The CDR3 DNA reads as TGTGCCAGCAGCTCGTCCGGCGTGAGTGAGCAGTTCTTC. Protein sequence: CASSSSGVSEQFF.

This clone was counted between two and nine times. The chain is built from TRBV1 and TRBJ1-2. TRBV1 is described as a pseudogene. The length of the CDR3 is 15 residues. The CDR3 coding sequence is TGCACCAGCAGCCAAACTAGGGGGGGTAACTATGGCTACACCTTC. This translates into CTSSQTRGGNYGYTF.

The table lists this clone with a few counts. The V call is TRBV14, the J call TRBJ2-1, with D perhaps assigned TRBD1 or TRBD2 (5 bases each). Trimming took off 3 bases at V and 2 bases at J, with 5 bases between the two ends. Germline assignment: CDR1 SGHDN and CDR2 FVKESK. CDR3 length: 13 residues. The CDR3 sequence is CASSQGAYNEQFF. The CDR3 DNA reads TGTGCCAGCAGCCAGGGGGCCTACAATGAGCAGTTCTTC.

This clone showed up just once. V is TRBV19 and J is TRBJ1-2, with 7 bases that match TRBD1. CDR3 length equals 14 residues. CDR1 and CDR2 (germline): LNHDA, SQIVND (reference sequence). V lost 5 bases to trimming and J lost 4 bases; unmatched junction nucleotides: 7. For the CDR3, the DNA is TGTGCCAGTAGTCCCGACACAGGGGCCTATGGCTACACCTTC. Its protein product is CASSPDTGAYGYTF.